Listed here is a single TCR beta chain. Many counts were recorded for this clonotype. The antigen this receptor binds is unknown. No base quality information exists; no much larger clone differs at one position. The reads were generated on an Illumina HiSeq 2500. Quantitative 5'-RACE with molecular barcodes was the method used to prepare the TCR beta libraries. As for the original processing: Disease-linked TCR variants were identified with a new computational method built on a probabilistic model of VDJ rearrangement. TCRdb reprocessing: public reads trimmed at Q25 with fastp, clones called with MiXCR, in-frame beta chains kept. Rows are combined by CDR3 protein, so each entry shows the most common genes and DNA. The V and J calls reflect TCRdb's pipeline rather than the authors' work. The sample table lists roughly 700,000 distinct CDR3 sequences, 15% to 20% of them with a count of one. The ten most abundant clones make up under 20% of the sample.

The data derive from a study of CD8 T cells in ankylosing spondylitis (dated by TCRdb to between 2016 and 2019). Regarding the study in general: T cell receptor beta repertoires were profiled in healthy donors and ankylosing spondylitis patients so that disease-linked TCR variants could be found. In total, the full study cohort was made up of over a hundred healthy donors and approximately 24 ankylosing spondylitis patients. Peripheral blood was sampled, and synovial fluid was additionally collected from ankylosing spondylitis patients.

CDR1 and CDR2 are read off the germline V gene as SGHTA and FQGNSA. V loses 5 bases at its end and J loses 0 bases; junction bases beyond the gene matches: 1. The CDR3, cysteine through phenylalanine, is 15 amino acids long. Only CDR3 DNA remains: 45 bases, in frame from the first base. Points the paper makes about the study in general: Blood from ankylosing spondylitis patients appeared to be characterized by a TCR beta motif composed of eight highly homologous amino acid variants. Some motif variants had previously been reported in the synovial fluid and blood of reactive arthritis patients, which suggests shared mechanisms of disease initiation. The disease-linked clones were reported to be significantly enriched in matched synovial fluid samples from ankylosing spondylitis patients. The disease-linked clones had a CD8+ phenotype and were found at relatively low frequencies in peripheral blood.

The chain is made from TRBV7-2 and TRBJ2-1, and TRBD2 aligns with 10 junction nucleotides. The clonotype originates from a male donor with ankylosing spondylitis. The specimen was blood, either unsorted or a sorted T cell fraction (not recorded which). The sequence in DNA is TGTGCCAGCAGCCCTAGCGGGAGCTCCTACAATGAGCAGTTCTTC. The resulting protein is CASSPSGSSYNEQFF.